This note documents a single TCR beta chain sequence. This record comes from a study of preoperative IRX-2 immunotherapy in early breast cancer. Treatment of the sample: preoperative locoregional IRX-2 cytokine immunotherapy. This phase Ib study tested locoregional IRX-2 cytokine immunotherapy given before surgery. Sequencing was performed with immunoSEQ multiplex PCR; in TCRdb, only in-frame clones are kept and a portion is missing. The sample has 5,800 or so clones, around 75% seen once. The material was tumor tissue, obtained before IRX-2 immunotherapy. This clonotype originated in a human donor with breast cancer.

The DNA of the CDR3 is TGCGCCAGCAGCTTGGATCTTTCCACAGATACGCAGTATTTT. The encoded protein is CASSLDLSTDTQYF. The V call is TRBV5-1, the J call TRBJ2-3; D gene uncertain. The CDR3 is 14 amino acids. Germline V lookup: CDR1 SGHRS, CDR2 YFSETQ. With 0 bases removed from V and 2 bases from J, the gap between germline ends came to 7 bases.